What follows describes a single T cell receptor beta chain. This receptor's antigen is unknown. Base qualities are not provided; no much larger clone lies one nucleotide away. The entry originates in a study of T cells after posttransplantation cyclophosphamide (TCRdb year 2016). In the study overall: T cell repertoire reconstitution was tracked by TRB sequencing after myeloablative bone marrow transplantation in which posttransplantation cyclophosphamide was used as GVHD prophylaxis. Samples from around 40 PTCy-treated patients and over 15 related bone marrow donors of those patients were subjected to antigen receptor sequencing. Because TRA and TRB clonality were tightly correlated in 9 samples, subsequent TCR analyses were focused on TRB only. Public TRB sequences were queried against a database of over 3,500 sequences associated with responses to pathogens, tumor antigens, self-antigens and alloantigens. In 3 patients, up to about 3 additional blood samples taken between 2 and 5.2 years after transplant also underwent TRB sequencing, as did pretransplant blood from a handful of patients. Blood from every one of the 30 or so PTCy patients who had 1-year posttransplant specimens underwent TRB sequencing. Here is what the overall study found, with its caveats: Donor-recipient similarity was low at 1-2 months but increased during the first year, and donor CD8+ memory clones often dominated later blood repertoires. Across the roughly 48 patients, TRB clonality was highly associated with recipient CMV seropositivity and CMV reactivation, and diversity with PTCy was similar to that in the CNI/methotrexate controls. The TRB repertoires of T cells infiltrating skin or GI tract showed only limited overlap with the TRB repertoires of T cells in blood.

Genomic DNA was the input for TRB sequencing, which was run either with the immunoSEQ assay at survey resolution or with the hsTCRB kit. In the paper's pipeline: The immunoSEQ software handled the initial read processing, while the LymphoSeq R package was used for the repertoire analyses. Clonality was calculated as 1 minus normalized Shannon entropy, and the Gini coefficient was also calculated for each TRB dataset. To infer phenotypes in unsorted samples, TRB sequences from sorted subsets of the recipient or donor were mapped onto the unsorted samples of the same recipient. This is the immuneACCESS table as TCRdb keeps it, with only in-frame sequences that have V and J called. A part of the clones is gone; compared with another copy, unresolved V genes explain less than half, and the rest is unexplained. The V and J calls and clone size were taken over from that table, and D and trimming were inferred from the DNA. Counted in this sample were 25,000 to 35,000 clones; about nine tenths of them appeared once. Together, the top ten hold about 0.25% of the sample.

The CDR1 and CDR2 encoded by the germline V gene (reference sequence) are MNHNY and SVGAGI. Spanning cysteine to phenylalanine, the CDR3 consists of 13 amino acids. Only the CDR3 DNA stays, 39 bases, in frame from base 1. Trimming at the junction amounts to 2 bases on V and 4 bases on J, and the germline ends lie 8 bases apart. Viable CD3+CD4+ or CD3+CD8+ cells that were CCR7+CD45RA+CD45RO-CD95-CD27+CD28+ were defined as naive T cells. On the day of marrow donation, related bone marrow donors gave peripheral blood samples. Peripheral blood and bone marrow mononuclear cells were isolated by Ficoll-Hypaque density centrifugation and were cryopreserved. Sorting of CD4+ and CD8+ T cells, including naive and memory subsets, was performed by FACS on a FACSAria II.

The sample taken for sequencing was naive CD4+ T cells sorted from PBMCs. This receptor chain uses TRBV6-6 and TRBJ1-2; TRBD1 might be the D gene, on 5 matching bases. The TCR sequence derives from an older woman in good health, CMV-negative, and a related stem cell transplant donor. The nucleotides are TGTGCCAGCAGTTACGATGGGGCCTATGGCTACACCTTC. This sequence encodes CASSYDGAYGYTF.